A selection of T cell receptor beta chains follows, all from one sample in a study of blood T cell repertoires in COVID-19. Profiled with immunoSEQ multiplex PCR; TCRdb holds only in-frame clones, not every one. The sample yields about 49,000 clones, about four fifths seen once. Sequenced input: peripheral blood. The receptors come from a woman of 80 years or more with COVID-19, enrolled during active disease. CDR3s include the opening cysteine and the closing phenylalanine or tryptophan. A D gene is named only where the DNA matches it firmly. Size is omitted from some rows. Given values are once, few, many or a class for expanded clones.

TRBD1	TRBV19	TRBJ1-1	16	few	CASRTLLQGTGTEAFF	TGTGCCAGTAGAACTTTACTACAGGGGACGGGCACTGAAGCTTTCTTT
-	TRBV11-3	TRBJ2-7	16	-	CASSLVFRVNSYEQYF	TGTGCCAGCAGCTTAGTTTTCCGAGTCAATTCCTACGAGCAGTACTTC
-	TRBV19	TRBJ2-7	15	-	CASSIQRRGLYEQYF	TGTGCCAGTAGTATTCAGCGGAGGGGTCTCTACGAGCAGTACTTC
-	TRBV10-3	TRBJ2-5	11	-	CAIGVQETQYF	TGTGCCATAGGGGTACAAGAGACCCAGTACTTC
TRBD1	TRBV7-2	TRBJ2-7	18	-	CASSLNPPGQKPTYEQYF	TGTGCCAGCAGCTTAAATCCTCCGGGACAGAAACCCACCTACGAGCAGTACTTC
TRBD2	TRBV4-2	TRBJ2-7	18	-	CASSPSESSGRRSYEQYF	TGTGCCAGCAGCCCCTCGGAGTCTAGCGGGCGCCGATCCTACGAGCAGTACTTC
TRBD2	TRBV11-2	TRBJ2-3	19	-	CASRVGGLAGGVSTDTQYF	TGTGCCAGCAGGGTAGGCGGACTAGCGGGAGGGGTGAGCACAGATACGCAGTATTTT
-	TRBV5-1	TRBJ2-2	17	-	CASSLGTSGTNTGELFF	TGCGCCAGCAGCTTGGGCACATCCGGGACGAACACCGGGGAGCTGTTTTTT
-	TRBV28	TRBJ1-1	14	-	CASSESRENTEAFF	TGTGCCAGCAGCGAATCCAGGGAGAACACTGAAGCTTTCTTT
TRBD2	TRBV5-1	TRBJ2-5	15	-	CASSETSGTHETQYF	TGCGCCAGCAGCGAGACTAGCGGGACCCATGAGACCCAGTACTTC
-	TRBV4-2	TRBJ2-1	15	-	CASSQGRDVYNEQFF	TGTGCCAGCAGCCAAGGGCGGGATGTTTACAATGAGCAGTTCTTC
TRBD1	TRBV5-8	TRBJ1-2	14	-	CASSTPTGYLGYTF	TGTGCCAGCAGCACCCCGACAGGGTATCTCGGCTACACCTTC
-	TRBV5-1	TRBJ1-4	14	once	CASSEGVWGEKLFF	TGCGCCAGCAGCGAAGGGGTTTGGGGCGAAAAACTGTTTTTT
-	TRBV29-1	TRBJ1-1	15	-	CSVASGQYVNTEAFF	TGCAGCGTCGCCTCAGGACAGTACGTGAACACTGAAGCTTTCTTT
-	TRBV6-5	TRBJ1-3	15	-	CASSRDFSSGNTIYF	TGTGCCAGTTCCCGGGACTTTTCATCTGGAAACACCATATATTTT
TRBD2	TRBV5-4	TRBJ2-2	18	-	CASSPGLAGRTNTGELFF	TGTGCCAGCAGCCCCGGACTAGCGGGAAGAACAAACACCGGGGAGCTGTTTTTT
TRBD1	TRBV4-1	TRBJ1-6	14	-	CASSPGTGGSPLHF	TGCGCCAGCAGTCCCGGGACAGGGGGATCACCCCTCCACTTT
-	TRBV6-5	TRBJ1-1	15	-	CASSYGTGGREVAFF	TGTGCCAGCAGTTACGGTACCGGGGGGCGAGAGGTCGCTTTCTTT
-	TRBV28	TRBJ2-5	13	-	CSHSGEGQGTQYF	TGTTCACATTCAGGGGAGGGCCAAGGGACCCAGTACTTC
TRBD2	TRBV24-1	TRBJ2-1	17	-	CATSDRSSGLSYNEQFF	TGTGCCACCAGTGATCGTTCTAGCGGCCTCTCCTACAATGAGCAGTTCTTC
TRBD1	TRBV2	TRBJ2-7	15	-	CASSKETGGAYEQYF	TGTGCCAGCAGTAAAGAGACAGGGGGCGCCTACGAGCAGTACTTC
TRBD2	TRBV24-1	TRBJ2-1	15	few	CATSAAGGRNNEQFF	TGTGCCACCAGTGCGGCGGGAGGCCGAAATAATGAGCAGTTCTTC
-	TRBV5-4	TRBJ2-7	14	-	CASSPGGSLYEQYF	TGTGCCAGCAGCCCGGGTGGGAGCCTCTACGAGCAGTACTTC
-	TRBV7-9	TRBJ1-2	14	-	CASSASGAEYGYTF	TGTGCCAGCAGCGCCTCGGGAGCTGAATATGGCTACACCTTC
-	TRBV10-3	TRBJ1-3	17	-	CAISVGAPGTSGNTIYF	TGTGCCATCAGTGTGGGGGCACCGGGAACCTCTGGAAACACCATATATTTT
-	TRBV9	TRBJ2-3	12	-	CASSVGRDTQYF	TGTGCCAGCAGCGTAGGGAGGGATACGCAGTATTTT
-	TRBV30	TRBJ2-1	12	once	CAWSPGENEQFF	TGTGCCTGGAGCCCAGGGGAAAATGAGCAGTTCTTC
TRBD2	TRBV7-2	TRBJ2-1	15	-	CASSLTTSGRGEQFF	TGTGCCAGCAGCTTAACTACTAGCGGGAGAGGCGAGCAGTTCTTC
-	TRBV7-3	TRBJ2-1	12	-	CASSSRYNEQFF	TGTGCCAGCAGCTCCCGCTACAATGAGCAGTTCTTC
-	TRBV7-3	TRBJ2-3	12	-	CASTEPGDTQYF	TGTGCCAGCACCGAACCGGGAGATACGCAGTATTTT
TRBD2	TRBV5-1	TRBJ2-2	16	-	CASSLVGTSLTGELFF	TGCGCCAGCAGCTTGGTTGGGACTAGTCTGACCGGGGAGCTGTTTTTT
-	TRBV9	TRBJ1-1	14	-	CASSDAQVPTEAFF	TGTGCCAGCAGCGACGCACAGGTTCCCACTGAAGCTTTCTTT